This entry concerns a single TCR beta chain. The antigen is not known. Amplification used 60 Vbeta primers and 13 Jbeta primers. Profiling relied on immunoSEQ multiplex PCR, and the TCRdb table lists in-frame clones only, not all of them. Of 90,000 to 100,000 clones detected, roughly three quarters appear once; the ten largest clones hold roughly 7.1%. The CDR3 spans 14 residues. Germline loops: CDR1 SGHNT, CDR2 YYREEE (reference sequence). With V trimmed by 3 bases and J by 6 bases, 4 bases remained unmatched. The data are from a study of cytomegalovirus exposure and HLA in healthy donors. Study-wide points: In a later analysis, common viral pathogens appeared linked to several of the most significant clusters.

The chain links TRBV5-4 to TRBJ2-2; 8 bases line up with TRBD2. Sequencing was performed on PBMCs. The TCR originated in a female donor in good health and CMV-seronegative. In DNA, the CDR3 is TGTGCCAGCAGCTCGGCGGGAGGACCCGGGGAGCTGTTTTTT. It encodes CASSSAGGPGELFF.